The 14 T cell receptor beta chains in this list originate from one sample, sequenced in a study of PD-1 blockade in classical Hodgkin lymphoma. Libraries were prepared by immunoSEQ multiplex PCR; TCRdb keeps only in-frame clonotypes and omits some of them. This table holds approximately 160,000 clones, around 84% found once. Each patient's relapse followed autologous stem cell transplantation, and brentuximab vedotin exposure varied. This specimen was peripheral blood mononuclear cells (PBMCs), taken before the second cycle of nivolumab. The receptors were gathered from a human donor with classical Hodgkin lymphoma.

The chain couples TRBV7-6 to TRBJ2-3; D is perhaps TRBD2 (7 bases). The CDR3 runs 14 residues. Germline CDR1 reads SGHVS; CDR2 reads FNYEAQ. Deletions cut 11 bases from V and 4 bases from J, with 19 bases between. CDR3 in DNA: TGTGCCTCCAAAGGGAGGGGGGCCCCAGATACGCAGTATTTT. Residues: CASKGRGAPDTQYF.

This sequence joins TRBV7-6 and TRBJ2-3; D is undetermined. This CDR3 is built from 12 residues. Germline V lookup: CDR1 SGHVS, CDR2 FNYEAQ. V was pared by 1 base and J by 6 bases, with 5 bases between. CDR3 DNA: TGTGCCAGCAGCTTAGATGACGATACGCAGTATTTT. This encodes CASSLDDDTQYF.

Only a few counts were recorded for this clone. V usage is TRBV27 and J usage is TRBJ2-5; maybe TRBD2 (8 bases). Germline assignment: CDR1 MNHEY and CDR2 SMNVEV (reference sequence). The CDR3 has 15 amino acids. The V gene lost 4 bases and the J gene lost 7 bases, with 19 bases spanning the gap. CDR3 in DNA: TGTGCCAGCAGTTCCACAACAGGGGCGGGAGGGACCCAGTACTTC. It specifies CASSSTTGAGGTQYF.

This clone was seen a few times. The J gene is TRBJ2-2, the V gene TRBV5-4, with TRBD1 identical over 9 bases. J lost 5 bases, V lost 7 bases, and 6 bases had no gene match. The length of the CDR3 is 14 residues. CDR1 is SGHNT, CDR2 YYREEE, per germline (reference sequence). In nucleotides, the CDR3 is TGTGCCAGCTTTAGGACAGGGGAGACCGGGGAGCTGTTTTTT. It specifies CASFRTGETGELFF.

This rearrangement joins TRBV30 to TRBJ1-3; weak D call: TRBD1 (5 bases). V shed 3 bases and J shed 0 bases, with 12 bases lying between them. Germline CDR1 reads GTSNPN; CDR2 reads SVGIG (reference sequence). The CDR3 extends over 15 amino acids. The CDR3 loop is CAWRWDGFSGNTIYF. In nucleotides, the CDR3 is TGTGCCTGGAGGTGGGACGGATTCTCTGGAAACACCATATATTTT.

The J gene is TRBJ2-3, the V gene TRBV5-8; the match to TRBD1 covers 10 bases. The CDR3 sequence is 15 residues long. Trimming took 0 bases from V and 8 from J; bases not matched to a gene: 6. CDR1 is SGHTS, CDR2 YDEGEE, per germline. CDR3 in DNA: TGTGCCAGCAGCTTGGGGGACAGGGGTAGGCGTACGCAGTATTTT. Its protein is CASSLGDRGRRTQYF.

The chain joins TRBV6-5 to TRBJ2-2; 8 nucleotides match TRBD2. There are 16 residues in the CDR3. Unmatched junction bases numbered 8, after V lost 0 bases and J lost 8 bases. In germline, CDR1 is MNHEY, CDR2 SVGAGI. This CDR3 is CASSYSGGASGGELFF. The CDR3 nucleotides read TGTGCCAGCAGTTACTCGGGGGGAGCTAGCGGGGGGGAGCTGTTTTTT.

This chain links TRBV18 with TRBJ2-2; D is ambiguous. The V gene's germline CDR1 is KGHSH and CDR2 LQKENI. The CDR3 covers 15 residues. Between the trimmed V and J ends, which lost 1 base and 0 bases, there was a span of 6 bases. CDR3: CASSPLTANTGELFF. The CDR3 coding sequence is TGTGCCAGCTCACCACTAACAGCGAACACCGGGGAGCTGTTTTTT. Full variable domain (outside the CDR3, taken from reference TRBV18 and TRBJ2-2): NAGVMQNPRHLVRRRGQEARLRCSPMKGHSHVYWYRQLPEEGLKFMVYLQKENIIDESGMPKERFSAEFPKEGPSILRIQQVVRGDSAAYFCASSPLTANTGELFFGEGSRLTVL.

The rearrangement joins TRBV9 to TRBJ2-1; 13 bases line up with TRBD2. The V gene end was trimmed by 3 bases and the J gene end by 1 base; junction bases not matched to a gene: 1. Germline values: CDR1 SGDLS, CDR2 YYNGEE. CDR3 size: 16 residues. CDR3: CASSGLAGGSYNEQFF. The CDR3 nucleotides are TGTGCCAGCAGCGGACTAGCGGGGGGATCCTACAATGAGCAGTTCTTC.

The CDR3 DNA follows: TGTGCCAGCAGCGTAGGGGGCAGCTCAGCTAACTATGGCTACACCTTC. It codes for CASSVGGSSANYGYTF. The rearrangement links TRBV9 to TRBJ1-2; possible D gene TRBD1, 5 bases. The length of the CDR3 is 16 residues. V was clipped by 0 bases and J by 0 bases, with 12 bases between them. Germline CDR1 and CDR2: SGDLS and YYNGEE.

The chain joins TRBV4-1 to TRBJ2-7; 10 bases are shared with TRBD2. V shed 0 bases, J shed 7 bases, and the junction held 6 bases outside the gene matches. The CDR3 totals 15 residues. From germline, CDR1 is MGHRA and CDR2 YSYEKL. The CDR3: CASSQDQAGGLEQYF. The CDR3 region has the DNA TGCGCCAGCAGCCAAGATCAAGCGGGGGGGCTTGAGCAGTACTTC.

This clone appeared a few times. The chain has TRBV7-2 and TRBJ2-2; possibly TRBD2 for D (6 bases). The germline CDR1 and CDR2 sequences are SGHTA and FQGNSA. The CDR3 sequence is 16 residues long. V was shortened by 5 bases and J by 0 bases, with 13 bases between the two germline ends. CDR3 in DNA: TGTGCCAGCAGCCAGGCGGGGAACGCGAACACCGGGGAGCTGTTTTTT. Its translation: CASSQAGNANTGELFF.

The chain is built from TRBV6-1 and TRBJ2-7, with 8 bases lining up with TRBD1. Germline CDR1 and CDR2: MNHNS and SASEGT. This CDR3 contains 13 residues. The V gene end was trimmed by 1 base and the J gene end by 10 bases; junction bases not matched to a gene: 6. DNA for the CDR3: TGTGCCAGCAGTGAAGTGAGAGACAGGGGTCAGTACTTC. This sequence encodes CASSEVRDRGQYF.

The chain links TRBV19 to TRBJ1-4; no definite D call. Germline assignment: CDR1 LNHDA and CDR2 SQIVND (reference sequence). V dropped 6 bases and J dropped 3 bases, with 11 bases sitting between them. CDR3 length: 14 amino acids. The CDR3 sequence: CASRAGHSNEKLFF. The CDR3 DNA is TGTGCCAGTAGGGCCGGGCATTCTAATGAAAAACTGTTTTTT.